What follows are 7 T cell receptor beta chains derived from one specimen sequenced in a study of cytomegalovirus exposure and HLA in healthy donors. Primers included in the PCR were 60 Vbeta and 13 Jbeta primers. TCRdb's table, derived via immunoSEQ multiplex PCR, lists solely in-frame clones and lacks some. Found here are fewer than 100,000 clones; the top ten clones hold roughly 1.5%. Material: PBMCs. These receptors originate from a woman in her fifties or sixties in good health and CMV-seronegative.

The chain employs TRBV4-1 and TRBJ2-3; 12 nucleotides agree with TRBD2. CDR3 size: 19 residues. J lost 5 bases, V lost 3 bases, and 15 bases had no gene match. CDR1 and CDR2 from the germline V gene are MGHRA and YSYEKL. CDR3: CASSHLGGLLAGGEDTQYF. The DNA for the CDR3 is TGCGCCAGCAGCCACCTCGGAGGGCTACTAGCGGGAGGAGAAGATACGCAGTATTTT.

This rearrangement joins TRBV19 to TRBJ2-1; TRBD2 aligns across 11 bases. This CDR3 has 14 residues. V shed 3 bases, J shed 5 bases, and the junction held 0 bases outside the gene matches. Germline V gene data show CDR1 as LNHDA and CDR2 as SQIVND (reference sequence). This CDR3 reads CASSISGRDNEQFF. DNA for the CDR3: TGTGCCAGTAGTATTAGCGGGAGGGACAATGAGCAGTTCTTC.

The V and J genes are TRBV9 and TRBJ2-5; D is perhaps TRBD2 (6 bases). Trimming removed 4 bases from V and 11 bases from J, with 12 bases in between. CDR1 and CDR2 from the germline V gene are SGDLS and YYNGEE. The CDR3 totals 11 residues. This CDR3 reads CASSSGGSQYF. CDR3 nucleotide sequence: TGTGCCAGCAGCTCCGGGGGAAGTCAGTACTTC.

Here the CDR3 DNA reads TGTGCCAGCAGTTATAGGACAGGGGAAACCAACAATCAGCCCCAGCATTTT. Its translation is CASSYRTGETNNQPQHF. This chain connects TRBV6-7 to TRBJ1-5, with 9 bases matching TRBD1. TRBV6-7 is flagged as an ORF with uncertain function. Trimming at V came to 3 bases and at J to 3 bases, leaving 9 bases not matched to a gene. CDR3 length: 17 residues.

The chain recombines TRBV12-5 with TRBJ1-2, with a tentative D call TRBD1 (5 bases). V lost 7 bases and J lost 5, with 14 bases in between. This CDR3 is built from 13 residues. Germline V lookup: CDR1 LGHNT, CDR2 FRNRAP. DNA of the CDR3: TGTGCTAGTGCCTCGACAGAAAGTTATGGCTACACCTTC. This gives the protein CASASTESYGYTF.

The chain uses TRBV6-5 and TRBJ2-1, with 7 bases aligning to TRBD2. Germline V lookup: CDR1 MNHEY, CDR2 SVGAGI. The ends lost 6 bases at V and 5 bases at J; junction bases unmatched: 10. The CDR3 extends over 15 amino acids. Here the CDR3 DNA reads TGTGCCAGCAGATCCCTAGCGGTTGGGGACAATGAGCAGTTCTTC. Translated, it gives CASRSLAVGDNEQFF.

The CDR3 sequence is CASSLAWDTRNTEAFF. DNA of the CDR3: TGTGCCAGCAGCTTAGCATGGGACACCAGGAACACTGAAGCTTTCTTT. J is TRBJ1-1 and V is TRBV7-2; weak D call: TRBD1 (6 bases). Germline-derived CDR1 and CDR2 are SGHTA and FQGNSA. Trimming took off 0 bases at V and 1 base at J, with 12 bases between the two ends. The CDR3 spans 16 residues.